This TCR beta chain was observed in a study of blood T cells in healthy people across ages (dated by TCRdb to about 2015). Some background on the complete study: Template switching captured roughly one uniquely barcoded TCR beta cDNA molecule per two T cells in model experiments. To avoid experimental bias, donors of different ages were distributed randomly across sequencing lanes. To track age-related changes in TCR beta repertoire diversity, the study relied on deep sequencing normalized with unique cDNA molecular identifiers. Donors were grouped into four age groups: young (average 16 years), middle-aged (39), aged (approximately 67) and long-lived (approximately 78). Two additional independent replicas of 1 million unique cDNA reads from the same blood draw were analyzed for two donors (one aged 18 to 29 and one aged 80 or older).

V has 2 bases trimmed and J has 4 bases trimmed; junction bases matching no gene number 4. CDR1 and CDR2 (SGHKS, YYEKEE) derive from the germline V gene (reference sequence). Including the terminal cysteine and phenylalanine, the CDR3 comprises 14 residues. Only the CDR3 region is kept as DNA, spanning 42 bases read in frame from base 1. Beyond this particular receptor, the publication reports: Because the CMV infection status of the donors was unknown, age-related changes in expanded clonotypes may potentially have been confounded. Estimates of total diversity based on one million sequenced T cells were regarded as lower bounds and as underestimates. Conclusive comparison of naive and antigen-experienced compartments was prevented by the profiling of bulk unsorted PBMCs. Observed TCR beta diversity per million T cells fell roughly linearly with age, and a significant reduction was already apparent by age approximately 40. Compared with the aged group, the long-lived group had more naive CD4+ T cells, fewer expanded clones and increased TCR diversity, a pattern suggesting age selection. A strong correlation was found between observed TCR beta diversity and the percentage of naive T cells measured by flow cytometry.

This clonotype has a count of ten or more. Its recognized antigen is unknown. Per-base quality was not reported, and no clone a single base away is much larger than it. The 35 to 40 donors, aged about 6 to 95 years, were systemically healthy Caucasian individuals from Russia. Roughly 10 milliliters of peripheral blood were collected from each donor into EDTA-treated Vacutainer tubes. Ficoll-Paque density-gradient centrifugation was used to isolate PBMCs, with at least 7 million per sample. Total RNA was extracted from PBMCs with Trizol reagent, with at least 6 micrograms obtained per sample. For every donor, an aliquot of PBMCs went through flow cytometry to measure the percentages of naive CD45RAhigh/CD27high T cells. Libraries were built with 5' RACE. Instrument used: Illumina HiSeq 2500. A second PCR of roughly 7 to 11 cycles was performed with a sample-barcoded 5' primer and a J-beta primer mix. Each TCR beta cDNA molecule received a unique molecular identifier from a template-switch 5' adaptor carrying 12 random nucleotides. Each sample yielded at least 3 million CDR3-containing paired-end reads. First-strand cDNA was synthesized from all RNA with the Mint cDNA synthesis kit, primed by a TRBC-specific oligonucleotide. After uracil-DNA glycosylase treatment, a first 18-cycle PCR used universal primers M1SS and BC2_uni_R on all cDNA. Processing in the source paper ran as follows. For normalization, 1 million high-quality reads were randomly selected from each sample, with every read carrying a distinct molecular identifier. Reads with shared molecular identifiers were discarded instead of being binned into consensus sequences. MiTCR, run with a Q25 quality threshold and the strictest error-elimination algorithm, handled CDR3 identification, clonotype clustering and error correction. Lower-bound total TCR beta diversity was estimated with a nonparametric unseen species model using Euler transformation. The public reads were reanalyzed by TCRdb: fastp trimming at Q25, MiXCR alignment, in-frame beta chains only. Every CDR3 protein is listed once, alongside the most common genes and DNA of its rows. The V and J calls and clone size come from TCRdb's table, not from the authors' own analysis. This sample holds over 950,000 distinct CDR3 sequences; about 51% were observed only once. The ten largest account for around 21% of the sample.

The material sequenced was blood. The chain employs TRBV5-5 and TRBJ2-5, and TRBD1 aligns with 8 junction nucleotides. This TCR was recovered from an older woman in good health. The CDR3 protein is CASSFPGTGETQYF. The DNA reads TGTGCCAGCAGCTTCCCCGGGACAGGAGAGACCCAGTACTTC.